Below, 3 T cell receptor beta chains from the same sample are listed, as sequenced in a study of cytomegalovirus exposure and HLA in healthy donors. Assay used: immunoSEQ multiplex PCR; TCRdb lists only in-frame clones, some missing. The sample lists approximately 220,000 clones, around nine tenths occurring once. The sequenced sample was PBMCs. These receptors all come from a woman aged 18-29 years in good health and CMV-seronegative.

This clone was recorded once. The rearrangement uses TRBV14 and TRBJ2-6; D is undetermined. V was shortened by 3 bases and J by 2 bases, with 11 bases between the two germline ends. CDR1 is SGHDN and CDR2 is FVKESK in the germline V gene. The CDR3 sequence is 16 residues long. CDR3 protein: CASSHPSSTGANVLTF. Written as DNA, the CDR3 is TGTGCCAGCAGCCACCCCAGTTCGACTGGGGCCAACGTCCTGACTTTC.

The CDR3 nucleotides are TGTGCCAGCAGTGAAAAGCGGGAGGCTGAGCAGTTCTTC. Translating gives CASSEKREAEQFF. The rearrangement joins TRBV6-1 to TRBJ2-1; TRBD2 agrees at 9 bases. CDR1 is MNHNS and CDR2 is SASEGT in the germline V gene. This CDR3 is 13 amino acids long. Losses at the gene ends were 2 bases for V and 9 bases for J; bases not matched to a gene: 2.

The chain employs TRBV6-5 and TRBJ2-5; D is unresolved. This CDR3 region has 14 residues. Germline CDR1 and CDR2: MNHEY and SVGAGI. With 2 bases removed from V and 4 bases from J, the gap between germline ends came to 11 bases. CDR3 sequence reads: CASSYGPGVETQYF. The CDR3 DNA sequence: TGTGCCAGCAGTTACGGCCCCGGAGTAGAGACCCAGTACTTC.